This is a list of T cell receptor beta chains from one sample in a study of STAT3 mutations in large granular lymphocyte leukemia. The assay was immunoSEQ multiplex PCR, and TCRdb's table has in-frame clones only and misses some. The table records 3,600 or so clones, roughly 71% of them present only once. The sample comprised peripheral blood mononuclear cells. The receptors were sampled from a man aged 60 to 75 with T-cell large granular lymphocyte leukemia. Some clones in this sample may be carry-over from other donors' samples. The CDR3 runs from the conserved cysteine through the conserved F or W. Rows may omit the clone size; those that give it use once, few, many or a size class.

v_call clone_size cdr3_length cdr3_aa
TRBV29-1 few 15 CSVDSGRALLGEQYF
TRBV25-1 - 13 CASSTGTGREAFF
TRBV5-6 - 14 CASSFGSATHGYTF
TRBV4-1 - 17 CASSHQNQRGSYNEQFF
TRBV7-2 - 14 CASSSPSLVFGQYF
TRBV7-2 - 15 CASSLLLEGRYEQYF
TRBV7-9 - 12 CASSLGSPEAFF
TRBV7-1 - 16 CASSLLSGTGDPGYTF
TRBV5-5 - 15 CASSDPGQGKNIQYF
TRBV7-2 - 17 CASSQPTGGRVRYEQYF
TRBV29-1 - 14 CSVELAGASYEQYF
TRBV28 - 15 CASSFKRGYIGEQYF
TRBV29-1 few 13 CSGPTSGAYEQYF
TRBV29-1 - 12 CSGTLAGETQYF
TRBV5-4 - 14 CASSYLGEIDEQFF
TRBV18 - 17 CASSWTGGVRSNQPQHF
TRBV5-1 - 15 CASSFGRGLGEKLFF
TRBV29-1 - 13 CSVIDRGENEQYF
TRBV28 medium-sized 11 CASSSYYEQYF
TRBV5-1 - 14 CASRLGGSSYEQYF
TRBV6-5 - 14 CASSQAPENTEAFF
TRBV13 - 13 CASSSTGSETQYF
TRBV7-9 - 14 CASTFGVGDTEAFF
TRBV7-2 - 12 CASSPSYTEAFF
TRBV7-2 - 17 CASSHPTTTRGRWPQHF
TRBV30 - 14 CAWKEGTGGQPQHF
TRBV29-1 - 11 CSVKRGDEQYF
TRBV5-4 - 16 CASSFSLGGDYNEQFF
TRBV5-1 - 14 CASSLRVSTDTQYF
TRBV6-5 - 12 CASRTIKYGYTF
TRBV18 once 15 CASSLPGGQGQPQHF
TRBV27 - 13 CASRPDRGQPQHF
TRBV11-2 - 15 CASSLGASGANVLTF
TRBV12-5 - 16 CASGPRGTENTDTQYF
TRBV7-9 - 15 CASSTYRDGKNIQYF
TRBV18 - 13 CASSIRPYNEQFF
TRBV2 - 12 CASSPTGHEQYF
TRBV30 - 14 CAWRPGQGAGGYTF
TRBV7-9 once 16 CASSYRQGALSYGYTF
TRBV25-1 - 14 CASSRQRAADTQYF
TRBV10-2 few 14 CASSHPGHETEAFF